The source of this TCR beta chain is a study of tumor T cells in aggressive B-cell lymphoma. Assay used: immunoSEQ multiplex PCR; TCRdb lists only in-frame clones, some missing. The sample contains 600 to 850 clones, 75% to 90% of which appear only once. This CDR3 spans 13 amino acids. V was pared by 4 bases and J by 3 bases, with 9 bases between. The germline CDR1 and CDR2 sequences are SGHRS and YFSETQ. This clone appeared once. Sequencing input: tumor tissue. The V and J genes are TRBV5-1 and TRBJ2-3; D call uncertain. The sequence came from an adult with diffuse large B cell lymphoma. This CDR3 reads CASSPYETDTQYF. In DNA form, the CDR3 reads TGCGCCAGCAGCCCTTACGAGACAGATACGCAGTATTTT.